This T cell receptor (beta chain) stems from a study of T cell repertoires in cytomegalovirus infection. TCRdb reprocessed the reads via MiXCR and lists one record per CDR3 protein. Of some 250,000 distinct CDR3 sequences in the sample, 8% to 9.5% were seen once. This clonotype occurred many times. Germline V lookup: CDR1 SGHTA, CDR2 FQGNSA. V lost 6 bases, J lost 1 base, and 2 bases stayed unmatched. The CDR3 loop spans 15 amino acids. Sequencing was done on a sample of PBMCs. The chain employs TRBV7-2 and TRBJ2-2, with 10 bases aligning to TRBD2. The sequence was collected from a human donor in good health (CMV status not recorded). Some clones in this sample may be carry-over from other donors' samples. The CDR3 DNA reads TGTGCCAGCAGTCGGACTAGCGGGAACACCGGGGAGCTGTTTTTT. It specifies CASSRTSGNTGELFF.